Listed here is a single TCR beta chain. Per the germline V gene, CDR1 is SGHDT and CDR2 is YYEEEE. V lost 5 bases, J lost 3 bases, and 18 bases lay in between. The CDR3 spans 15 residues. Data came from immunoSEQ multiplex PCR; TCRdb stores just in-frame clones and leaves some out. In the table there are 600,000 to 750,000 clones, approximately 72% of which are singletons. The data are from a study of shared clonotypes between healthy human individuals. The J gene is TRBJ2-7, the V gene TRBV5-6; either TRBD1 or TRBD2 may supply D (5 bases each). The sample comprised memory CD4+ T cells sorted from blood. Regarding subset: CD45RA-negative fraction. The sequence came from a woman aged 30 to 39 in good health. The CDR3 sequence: CASSPRQGTHYEQYF. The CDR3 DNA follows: TGTGCCAGCAGTCCTAGGCAAGGGACGCACTACGAGCAGTACTTC.